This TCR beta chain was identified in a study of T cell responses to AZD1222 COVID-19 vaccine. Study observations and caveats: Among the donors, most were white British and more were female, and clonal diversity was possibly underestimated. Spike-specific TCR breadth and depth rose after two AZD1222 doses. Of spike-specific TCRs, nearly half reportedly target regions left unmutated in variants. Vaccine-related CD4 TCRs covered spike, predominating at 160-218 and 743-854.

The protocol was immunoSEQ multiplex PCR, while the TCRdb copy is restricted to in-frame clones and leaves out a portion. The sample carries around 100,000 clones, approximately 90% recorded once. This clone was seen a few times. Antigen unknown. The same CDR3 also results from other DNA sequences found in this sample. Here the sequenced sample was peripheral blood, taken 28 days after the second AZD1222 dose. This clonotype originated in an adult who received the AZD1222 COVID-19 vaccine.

The CDR3 spells CASSLDMNTEAFF. The CDR3 region has the DNA TGTGCCAGCAGCTTAGATATGAACACTGAAGCTTTCTTT. The chain recombines TRBV7-9 with TRBJ1-1; D call uncertain. V was pared by 1 base and J by 0 bases, with 3 bases between. This CDR3 spans 13 amino acids. Germline lookup yields CDR1 SEHNR and CDR2 FQNEAQ (reference sequence).